This TCR beta chain was recorded in a study of somatic mutations in cytotoxic T cells in rheumatoid arthritis. Study findings and constraints: Among patients with rheumatoid arthritis, but not healthy controls, CD8+ clonality increased with age.

Per the original methods: Matching between patient CD8+ clones larger than 1% and published virus-specific TCRB sequences was rare. TCRdb's copy holds only in-frame clones and misses some; the assay was immunoSEQ multiplex PCR. V and J calls plus clone size are reproduced from that table; the DNA served to infer D and trimming. Among some 15,000 clones listed, nearly 80% were seen once. In the case of this clone: Its antigen remains unidentified.

The sequencing input was CD8+ T cells sorted from blood. The source of this sequence is an adult with rheumatoid arthritis.

The CDR3 here is CASSLWGVTYEQYF. In nucleotides, the CDR3 is TGTGCCAGCAGCTTGTGGGGGGTGACCTACGAGCAGTACTTC. V and J are TRBV5-5 and TRBJ2-7; TRBD2 might be the D (6 bases). The V gene lost 1 base and the J gene lost 2 bases, with 10 bases spanning the gap. The CDR3 is made up of 14 amino acids. CDR1 and CDR2 (germline): SGHKS, YYEKEE (reference sequence).